The T cell receptor (beta chain) described here comes from a study of sequential checkpoint blockade in melanoma. In the study overall: Patients were randomized 1:1 to nivolumab-then-ipilimumab or ipilimumab-then-nivolumab first-line.

Treatment specified: randomized to nivolumab then ipilimumab (arm A) or the reverse (arm B). Patients had received no earlier DNA-damaging chemotherapy. The CDR3 is made up of 16 amino acids. Looked up from germline, CDR1 is SGHRS and CDR2 is YFSETQ. Trimming removed 3 bases at V and 0 bases at J, with 12 bases between. TCRdb's table, derived via immunoSEQ multiplex PCR, lists solely in-frame clones and lacks some. The repertoire has about 28,000 clones, 85% to 90% of them found once; the top ten carry 12% to 15%. This rearrangement joins TRBV5-1 to TRBJ1-4; TRBD1 is a possible D gene (6 bases). This clonotype was obtained from a human donor with melanoma. The starting material was CD8+ T cells sorted from blood (inferred from file names), obtained from a patient given nivolumab and ipilimumab in sequence. CDR3 in DNA: TGCGCCAGCAGCTCCTGGACAGCAGCAACTAATGAAAAACTGTTTTTT. Encoded protein: CASSSWTAATNEKLFF.